One sample yielded the 10 T cell receptor beta chains listed below, sequenced in a study of blood T cell repertoires in COVID-19. TCRdb's table, derived via immunoSEQ multiplex PCR, lists solely in-frame clones and lacks some. Of over 100,000 clones detected, approximately 80% appear once; the ten largest clones hold 0.83%. Sequences were obtained from peripheral blood. The receptors originated from an older woman with acute or convalescent COVID-19.

V and J are TRBV10-3 and TRBJ1-4; D is ambiguous. Germline V gene data show CDR1 as ENHRY and CDR2 as SYGVKD. With 6 bases removed from V and 5 bases from J, the gap between germline ends came to 13 bases. The CDR3 spans 14 residues. The CDR3 nucleotides read TGTGCCATCAGCCCTATAGGGAGGAATGAAAAACTGTTTTTT. Its protein is CAISPIGRNEKLFF.

V is TRBV5-4 and J is TRBJ1-1, with a tentative D call TRBD1 (6 bases). The V end was cut by 2 bases, the J end by 2 bases, with 10 bases between. There are 14 residues in the CDR3. In germline, CDR1 is SGHNT, CDR2 YYREEE (reference sequence). This chain's CDR3 is CASSLQGQNTEAFF. DNA for the CDR3: TGTGCCAGCAGCTTACAGGGCCAAAACACTGAAGCTTTCTTT.

This chain uses TRBV5-1 with TRBJ2-2; TRBD2 might be the D (6 bases). Trimming stripped 0 bases from V and 5 bases from J, with 8 bases between. CDR1 is SGHRS, CDR2 YFSETQ, per germline. The CDR3 length is 14 residues. Here the CDR3 reads CASSLAGGTGELFF. CDR3 nucleotide sequence: TGCGCCAGCAGCTTGGCCGGGGGAACCGGGGAGCTGTTTTTT.

This chain uses TRBV6-4 with TRBJ2-1; 8 bases match TRBD2. This CDR3 is built from 14 residues. V dropped 3 bases and J dropped 7; count of bases not matched to a gene: 5. Germline V lookup: CDR1 MRHNA, CDR2 SNTAGT. CDR3 residues: CASSERGGWNEQFF. DNA of the CDR3: TGTGCCAGCAGTGAACGGGGGGGCTGGAATGAGCAGTTCTTC.

As to this clone: Different DNA sequences within this sample yield the same CDR3. This chain joins TRBV3-1 (or the pseudogene TRBV3-2) and TRBJ2-5; D perhaps matches TRBD2 (6 bases). V lost 0 bases and J 1 base, leaving 9 bases between the germline ends. This CDR3 spans 15 amino acids. Germline V gene data show CDR1 as LGHDT and CDR2 as YNNKEL (reference sequence). The CDR3 loop is CASSQDWRGQETQYF. The CDR3 coding sequence is TGTGCCAGCAGCCAAGATTGGCGGGGCCAAGAGACCCAGTACTTC.

A note on this clone: One end of the junction is discordant with germline, which a read error may explain. The V gene is TRBV6-6, the J gene TRBJ2-1; D is undetermined. The CDR3 length is 12 residues. Germline V lookup: CDR1 MNHNY, CDR2 SVGAGI (reference sequence). CDR3 protein: CASSYSRNVEVF. Here the CDR3 DNA reads TGTGCCAGCAGTTACTCGAGGAACGTTGAGGTCTTC.

The V gene is TRBV7-9, the J gene TRBJ2-7; 10 nucleotides match TRBD2. The germline gives CDR1 SEHNR, CDR2 FQNEAQ (reference sequence). The CDR3 sequence is 17 residues long. V dropped 0 bases and J dropped 5; count of bases not matched to a gene: 10. In DNA form, the CDR3 reads TGTGCCAGCAGCTTAGCTCAGGGGCTAGCGGGAGCTCACGAGCAGTACTTC. As protein: CASSLAQGLAGAHEQYF.

The chain carries TRBV5-4 and TRBJ2-7, with TRBD1 identical over 7 bases. Trimming cost V 4 bases and J 4 bases; bases outside gene matches: 5. The CDR3 totals 13 residues. CDR1 is SGHNT and CDR2 is YYREEE in the germline V gene (reference sequence). The CDR3 loop is CASSPDRRYEQYF. The DNA of the CDR3 is TGTGCCAGCAGCCCGGACAGGCGGTACGAGCAGTACTTC.

A single count supports this clone. The chain carries TRBV15 and TRBJ1-2, with TRBD1 matching over 9 bases. Trimming at V came to 2 bases and at J to 6 bases, leaving 19 bases not matched to a gene. The CDR3 runs 19 residues. From germline, CDR1 is LNHNV and CDR2 YYDKDF (reference sequence). This CDR3 is CATSRTPLGQGGGYDGYTF. CDR3 coding DNA: TGTGCCACCAGCAGAACCCCGTTGGGACAGGGCGGTGGTTATGATGGCTACACCTTC.

The V call is TRBV7-7, the J call TRBJ2-7, with a possible D match to TRBD1 (6 bases). The germline CDR1 and CDR2 sequences are SSHAT and FNYEAQ (reference sequence). V was clipped by 1 base and J by 7 bases, with 11 bases between them. This CDR3 spans 13 amino acids. The CDR3 loop reads CASSLDGQGEQYF. CDR3 bases: TGTGCCAGCAGCTTAGATGGTCAGGGGGAGCAGTACTTC.